This T cell receptor (beta chain) was captured by sequencing in a study of immune evolution from preneoplasia to lung adenocarcinoma. The germline CDR1 and CDR2 sequences are MGHRA and YSYEKL. The length of the CDR3 is 14 residues. V gave up 7 bases and J gave up 1 base, with 13 bases separating them. Clones were read by immunoSEQ multiplex PCR, and TCRdb kept only the in-frame ones, dropping some. Here the sample spans about 6,600 clones, 77% being singletons. Resections took place in Japan or China from about 2013 to 2017. H&E slides confirmed each diagnosis, reviewed by two pathologists independently. Macro-dissection enriched premalignant or tumor cells before nucleic acid extraction.

The TCR originated in a person aged 60 to 85 with lung adenocarcinoma. The sample taken for sequencing was FFPE lung adenocarcinoma in situ tissue. The chain employs TRBV4-1 and TRBJ1-1; the D gene is possibly TRBD1 (6 bases). The CDR3 spells CASTLDSTNTEAFF. For the CDR3, the DNA is TGCGCCAGCACCCTGGACAGCACGAACACTGAAGCTTTCTTT.